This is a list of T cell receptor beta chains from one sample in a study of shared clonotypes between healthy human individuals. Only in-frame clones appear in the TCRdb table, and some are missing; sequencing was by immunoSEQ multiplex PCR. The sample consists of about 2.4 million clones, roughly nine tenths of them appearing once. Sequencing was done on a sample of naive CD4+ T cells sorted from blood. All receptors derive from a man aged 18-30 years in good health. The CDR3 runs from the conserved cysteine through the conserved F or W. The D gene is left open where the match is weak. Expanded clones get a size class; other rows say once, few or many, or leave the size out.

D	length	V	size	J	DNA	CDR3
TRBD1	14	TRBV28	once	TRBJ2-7	TGTGCCAGCATTGGGGACAGGGCGTCCTACGAGCAGTACTTC	CASIGDRASYEQYF
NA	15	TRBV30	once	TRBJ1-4	TGTGCCTGGAGTGCGTCACTGGCCAATAATGAAAAACTGTTTTTT	CAWSASLANNEKLFF
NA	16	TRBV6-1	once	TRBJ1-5	TGTGCCAGCAGTGGAGGAGGGACCGTCGTCATCAGTTCCCAGCATTTT	CASSGGGTVVISSQHF
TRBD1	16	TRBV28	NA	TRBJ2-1	TGTGCCAGCAGCAATACCGGGACAGGGATGAACAATGAGCAGTTCTTC	CASSNTGTGMNNEQFF
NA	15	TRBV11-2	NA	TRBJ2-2	TGTGCCAGCACTTCACAGGGAGGTGGCACCGGGGAGCTGTTTTTT	CASTSQGGGTGELFF
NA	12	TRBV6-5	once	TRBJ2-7	TGTGCCAGCATGCGGACACCTTACGAGCAGTACTTC	CASMRTPYEQYF
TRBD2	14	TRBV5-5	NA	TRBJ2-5	TGTGCCAGCAACGGGAGGGGCCCCGAAGAGACCCAGTACTTC	CASNGRGPEETQYF
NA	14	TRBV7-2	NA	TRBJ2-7	TGTGCCAGCAGCTCAGATACAGGTACCTACGAGCAGTACTTC	CASSSDTGTYEQYF
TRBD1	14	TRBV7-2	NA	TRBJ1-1	TGTGCCAGCAGCTTAGCGCTCAGGGGGTCTGAAGCTTTCTTT	CASSLALRGSEAFF
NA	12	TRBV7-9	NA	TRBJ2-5	TGTGCCAGCAGCCCGCAGGCAGAGACCCAGTACTTC	CASSPQAETQYF
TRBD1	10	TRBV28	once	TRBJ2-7	TGTGCGACAGGGAGCTACGAGCAGTACTTC	CATGSYEQYF
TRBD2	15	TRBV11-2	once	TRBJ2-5	TGTGCCAGCAGCTTGACGGGGGGGCCGGGAGAGACCCAGTACTTC	CASSLTGGPGETQYF
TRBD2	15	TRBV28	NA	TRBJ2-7	TGTGCCAGCAGCGAGCCTAGCGGGGGGGTTTTCGAGCAGTACTTC	CASSEPSGGVFEQYF
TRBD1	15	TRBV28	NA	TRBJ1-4	TGTGCCAGCAGTTTATCGACAGGGCCTAGGGAAAAACTGTTTTTT	CASSLSTGPREKLFF
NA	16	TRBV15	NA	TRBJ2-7	TGTGCCACCAGCAGAGAGGTGCCAGGGATAGGGGGGGAGCAGTACTTC	CATSREVPGIGGEQYF
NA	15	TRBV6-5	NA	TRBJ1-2	TGTGCCAGCAGTTACCACAGGGAGGGTAACTATGGCTACACCTTC	CASSYHREGNYGYTF
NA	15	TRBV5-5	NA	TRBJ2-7	TGTGCCAGCAGCTCTCTGGGATCCAGCTCCTACGAGCAGTACTTC	CASSSLGSSSYEQYF
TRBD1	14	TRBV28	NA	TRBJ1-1	TGTGCCAGCAGTACCGGGACAGGGCGAAAAGAAGCTTTCTTT	CASSTGTGRKEAFF
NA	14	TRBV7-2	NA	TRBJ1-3	TGTGCCAGCAGCCGGGCCTACTCTGGAAACACCATATATTTT	CASSRAYSGNTIYF